Listed here are 5 T cell receptor beta chains from one sample, sequenced in a study of T cell responses to AZD1222 COVID-19 vaccine. Produced via immunoSEQ multiplex PCR; TCRdb's table is partial and in-frame only. The table lists about 140,000 clones, about 90% of them singletons. The sequenced sample was peripheral blood, obtained 28 days after the second dose of the MenACWY control vaccine. The receptors derive from an adult who received the MenACWY meningococcal vaccine as a control.

The genes are TRBV7-8 and TRBJ2-1; D ambiguous. This CDR3 is built from 17 residues. The V end lost 0 bases, the J end lost 6 bases, and 18 bases lay between the germline ends. Germline CDR1 SGHVS, CDR2 FQNEAQ. The CDR3 here is CASSLASTGKKLNEQFF. The CDR3 DNA sequence: TGTGCCAGCAGCTTAGCGTCTACGGGCAAAAAACTCAATGAGCAGTTCTTC.

This chain links TRBV27 with TRBJ2-7; 14 bases are a match to TRBD2. With V trimmed by 8 bases and J by 3 bases, 18 bases remained unmatched. The CDR3 is made up of 19 amino acids. Germline V gives CDR1 MNHEY, CDR2 SMNVEV (reference sequence). This CDR3 reads CASRRFLLTGLAGVYEQYF. The CDR3, as DNA: TGTGCCAGCCGCCGTTTCCTACTCACGGGACTAGCGGGGGTCTACGAGCAGTACTTC.

The genes are TRBV7-2 and TRBJ2-5; D could derive from TRBD1 or TRBD2 (6 bases each). CDR1 and CDR2 (germline): SGHTA, FQGNSA. The ends were cut back, 1 base at V and 5 bases at J, with 14 bases in the middle. The CDR3 loop spans 15 amino acids. The CDR3 bases are TGTGCCAGCAGCTTAGTAGGGGGGCGTGGGGAGACCCAGTACTTC. Protein: CASSLVGGRGETQYF.

V gene TRBV11-2 combines with J gene TRBJ1-4; D possibly corresponds to TRBD1 (5 bases). V lost 5 bases to trimming and J lost 4 bases, with 8 bases between them. This CDR3 has 13 amino acids. From germline, CDR1 is SGHAT and CDR2 FQNNGV. CDR3 coding DNA: TGTGCCAGCAGCCCGCAGGGTAATGAAAAACTGTTTTTT. Its translation: CASSPQGNEKLFF.

The chain employs TRBV25-1 and TRBJ2-3; D possibly corresponds to TRBD2 (5 bases). V was pared by 1 base and J by 6 bases, with 20 bases between. The CDR3 is 17 amino acids. CDR1 and CDR2 from the germline V gene are MGHDK and SYGVNS. This CDR3 reads CASSESGNTKPGDTQYF. CDR3 bases: TGTGCCAGCAGTGAATCGGGGAACACCAAACCGGGGGATACGCAGTATTTT.